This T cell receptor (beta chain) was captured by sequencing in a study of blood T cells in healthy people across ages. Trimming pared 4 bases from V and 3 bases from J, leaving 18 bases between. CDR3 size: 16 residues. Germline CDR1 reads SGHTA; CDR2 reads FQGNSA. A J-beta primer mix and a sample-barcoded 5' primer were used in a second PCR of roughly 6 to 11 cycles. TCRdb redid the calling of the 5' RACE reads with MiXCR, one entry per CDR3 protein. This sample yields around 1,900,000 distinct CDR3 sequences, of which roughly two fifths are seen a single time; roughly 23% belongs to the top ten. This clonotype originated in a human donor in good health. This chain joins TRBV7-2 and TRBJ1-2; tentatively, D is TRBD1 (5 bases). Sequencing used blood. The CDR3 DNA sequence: TGTGCCAGCAGCTCGATGAACAGGCTAGGATACTATGGCTACACCTTC. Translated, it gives CASSSMNRLGYYGYTF.